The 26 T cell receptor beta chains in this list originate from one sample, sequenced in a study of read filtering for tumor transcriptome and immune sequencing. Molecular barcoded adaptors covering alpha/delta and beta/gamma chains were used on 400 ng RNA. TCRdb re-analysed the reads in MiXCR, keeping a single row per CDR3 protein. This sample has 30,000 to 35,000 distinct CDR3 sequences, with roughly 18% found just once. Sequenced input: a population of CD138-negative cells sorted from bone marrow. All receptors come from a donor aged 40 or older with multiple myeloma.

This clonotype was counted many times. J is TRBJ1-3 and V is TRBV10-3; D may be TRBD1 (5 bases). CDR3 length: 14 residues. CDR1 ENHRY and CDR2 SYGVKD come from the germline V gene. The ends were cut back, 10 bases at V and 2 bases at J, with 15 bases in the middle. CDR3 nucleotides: TGTGCCACGCTTCCAGGGAGCACTGGAAACACCATATATTTT. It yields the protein CATLPGSTGNTIYF.

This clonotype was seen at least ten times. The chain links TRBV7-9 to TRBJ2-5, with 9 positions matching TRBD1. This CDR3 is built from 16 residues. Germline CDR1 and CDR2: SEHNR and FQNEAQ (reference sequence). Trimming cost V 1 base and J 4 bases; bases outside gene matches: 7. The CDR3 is CASSLVGDRVGETQYF. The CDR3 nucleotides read TGTGCCAGCAGCTTAGTGGGGGACAGGGTCGGAGAGACCCAGTACTTC.

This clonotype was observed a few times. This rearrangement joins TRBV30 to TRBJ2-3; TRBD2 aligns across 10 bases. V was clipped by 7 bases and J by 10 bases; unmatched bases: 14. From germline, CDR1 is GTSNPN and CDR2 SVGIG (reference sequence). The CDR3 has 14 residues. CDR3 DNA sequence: TGTGCCTCTTCTCCGGGACTAGCGCCTTTGTCGCAGTATTTT. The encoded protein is CASSPGLAPLSQYF.

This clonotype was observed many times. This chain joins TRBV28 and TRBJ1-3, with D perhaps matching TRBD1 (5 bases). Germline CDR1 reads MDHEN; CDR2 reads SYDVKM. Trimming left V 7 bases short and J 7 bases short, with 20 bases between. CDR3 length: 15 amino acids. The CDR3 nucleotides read TGTGCCAGCACCCCGCCGGGGCTCGTTGGGAACACCATATATTTT. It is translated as CASTPPGLVGNTIYF.

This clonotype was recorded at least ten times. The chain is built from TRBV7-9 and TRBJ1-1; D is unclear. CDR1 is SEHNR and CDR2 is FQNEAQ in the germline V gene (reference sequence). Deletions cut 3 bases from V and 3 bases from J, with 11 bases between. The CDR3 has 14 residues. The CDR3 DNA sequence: TGTGCCAGCAGCTTGACCCCGATGCACACTGAAGCTTTCTTT. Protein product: CASSLTPMHTEAFF.

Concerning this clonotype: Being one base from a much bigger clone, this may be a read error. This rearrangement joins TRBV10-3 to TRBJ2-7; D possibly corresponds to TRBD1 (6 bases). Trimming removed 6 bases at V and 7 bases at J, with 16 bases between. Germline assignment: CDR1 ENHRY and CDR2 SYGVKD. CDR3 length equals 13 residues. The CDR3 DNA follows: TGTGCCATCAGCCACGGACAGCACCATGAGCAGTACTTC. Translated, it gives CAISHGQHHEQYF.

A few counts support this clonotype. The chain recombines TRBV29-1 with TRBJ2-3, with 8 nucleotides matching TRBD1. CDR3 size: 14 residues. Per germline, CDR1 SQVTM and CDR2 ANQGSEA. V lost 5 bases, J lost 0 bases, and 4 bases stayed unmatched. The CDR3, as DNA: TGCAGCGTTACAGGGGGTACTAGCACAGATACGCAGTATTTT. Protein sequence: CSVTGGTSTDTQYF.

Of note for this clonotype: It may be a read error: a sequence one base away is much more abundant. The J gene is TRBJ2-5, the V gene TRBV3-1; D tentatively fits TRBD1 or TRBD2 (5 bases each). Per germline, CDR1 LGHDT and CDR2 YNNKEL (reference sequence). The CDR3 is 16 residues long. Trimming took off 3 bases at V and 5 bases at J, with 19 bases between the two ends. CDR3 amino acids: CASSHPGPQHVETQYF. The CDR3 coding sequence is TGTGCCAGCAGCCACCCGGGACCACAGCACGTGGAGACCCAGTACTTC.

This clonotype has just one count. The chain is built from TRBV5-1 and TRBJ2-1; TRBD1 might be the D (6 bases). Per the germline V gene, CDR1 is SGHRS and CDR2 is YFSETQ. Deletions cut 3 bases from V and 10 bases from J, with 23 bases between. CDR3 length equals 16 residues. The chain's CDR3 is CASSSQGPPYCNEQFF. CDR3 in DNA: TGCGCCAGCAGCTCGCAGGGGCCCCCATACTGCAACGAGCAGTTCTTC.

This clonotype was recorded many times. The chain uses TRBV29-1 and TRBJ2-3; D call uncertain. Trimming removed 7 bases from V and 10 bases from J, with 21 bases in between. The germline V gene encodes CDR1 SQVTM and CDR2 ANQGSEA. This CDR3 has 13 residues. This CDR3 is CSGCPSRVDPQYF. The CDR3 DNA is TGCAGCGGATGTCCCTCTAGGGTCGATCCGCAGTATTTT.

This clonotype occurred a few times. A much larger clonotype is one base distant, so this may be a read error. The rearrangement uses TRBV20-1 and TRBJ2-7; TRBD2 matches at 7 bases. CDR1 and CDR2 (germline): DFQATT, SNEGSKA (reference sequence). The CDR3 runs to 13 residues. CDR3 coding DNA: TGCAGCGATACCGGGACTACGCCTGGCGAGCAGTACTTC. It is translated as CSDTGTTPGEQYF.

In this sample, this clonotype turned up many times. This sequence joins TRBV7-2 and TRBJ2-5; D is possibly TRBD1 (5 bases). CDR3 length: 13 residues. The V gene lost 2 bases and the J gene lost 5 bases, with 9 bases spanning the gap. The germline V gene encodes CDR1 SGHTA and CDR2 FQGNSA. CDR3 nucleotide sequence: TGTGCCAGCAGCTTACTTCCAGGGGAGACCCAGTACTTC. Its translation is CASSLLPGETQYF. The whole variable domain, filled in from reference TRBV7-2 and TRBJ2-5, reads GAGVSQSPSNKVTEKGKDVELRCDPISGHTALYWYRQSLGQGLEFLIYFQGNSAPDKSGLPSDRFSAERTGGSVSTLTIQRTQQEDSAVYLCASSLLPGETQYFGPGTRLLVL.

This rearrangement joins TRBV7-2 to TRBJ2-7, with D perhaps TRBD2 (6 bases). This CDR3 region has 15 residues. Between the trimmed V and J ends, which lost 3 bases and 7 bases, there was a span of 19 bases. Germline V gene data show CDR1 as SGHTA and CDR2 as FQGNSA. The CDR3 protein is CASSFGTGGTGEQYF. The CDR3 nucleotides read TGTGCCAGCAGCTTCGGGACTGGTGGGACGGGGGAGCAGTACTTC.

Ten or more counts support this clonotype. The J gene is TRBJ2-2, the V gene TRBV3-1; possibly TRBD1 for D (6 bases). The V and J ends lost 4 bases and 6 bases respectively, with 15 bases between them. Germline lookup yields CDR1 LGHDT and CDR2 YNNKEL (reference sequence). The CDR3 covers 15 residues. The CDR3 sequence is CASSRDKGQAGELFF. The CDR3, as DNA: TGTGCCAGCAGCCGGGACAAGGGGCAGGCCGGGGAGCTGTTTTTT.

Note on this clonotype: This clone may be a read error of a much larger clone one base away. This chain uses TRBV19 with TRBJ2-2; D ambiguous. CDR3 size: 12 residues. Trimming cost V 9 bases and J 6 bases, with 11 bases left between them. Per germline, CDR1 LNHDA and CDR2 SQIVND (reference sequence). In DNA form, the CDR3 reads TGTGCCAGCCGAGTCGGGCCCGGGGAGCTGTTTTTT. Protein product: CASRVGPGELFF.

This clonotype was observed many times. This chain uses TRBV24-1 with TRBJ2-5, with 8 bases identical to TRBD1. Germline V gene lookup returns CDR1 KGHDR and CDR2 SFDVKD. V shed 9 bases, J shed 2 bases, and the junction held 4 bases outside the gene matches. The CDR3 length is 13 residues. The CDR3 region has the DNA TGTGCCACCGGGACAGGTGGGCAAGAGACCCAGTACTTC. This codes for CATGTGGQETQYF.

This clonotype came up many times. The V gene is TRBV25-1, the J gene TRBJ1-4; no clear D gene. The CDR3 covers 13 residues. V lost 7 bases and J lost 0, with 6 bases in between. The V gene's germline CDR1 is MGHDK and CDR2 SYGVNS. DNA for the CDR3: TGTGCCAGCACCGGAGCAACTAATGAAAAACTGTTTTTT. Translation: CASTGATNEKLFF.

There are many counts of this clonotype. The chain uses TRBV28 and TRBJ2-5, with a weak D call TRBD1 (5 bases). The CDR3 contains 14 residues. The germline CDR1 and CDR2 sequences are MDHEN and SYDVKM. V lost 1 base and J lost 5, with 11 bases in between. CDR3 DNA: TGTGCCAGCAGTTTATTCCAGGGTCAGGAGACCCAGTACTTC. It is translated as CASSLFQGQETQYF. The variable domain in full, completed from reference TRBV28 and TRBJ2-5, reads DVKVTQSSRYLVKRTGEKVFLECVQDMDHENMFWYRQDPGLGLRLIYFSYDVKMKEKGDIPEGYSVSREKKERFSLILESASTNQTSMYLCASSLFQGQETQYFGPGTRLLVL.

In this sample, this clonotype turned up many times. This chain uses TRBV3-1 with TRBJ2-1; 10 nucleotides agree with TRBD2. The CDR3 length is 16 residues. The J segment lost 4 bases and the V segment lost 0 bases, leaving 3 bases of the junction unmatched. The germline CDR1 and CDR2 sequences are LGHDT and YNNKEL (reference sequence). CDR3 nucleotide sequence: TGTGCCAGCAGCCAAGATTTACTAGCGGGGTACAATGAGCAGTTCTTC. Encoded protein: CASSQDLLAGYNEQFF.

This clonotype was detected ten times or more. The CDR3 loop reads CASRSSRVFAYEQYF. DNA for the CDR3: TGTGCCAGCCGATCCAGTAGGGTATTCGCCTACGAGCAGTACTTC. The V gene is TRBV6-6, the J gene TRBJ2-7; D gene ambiguous. V was shortened by 8 bases and J by 2 bases, with 19 bases between the two germline ends. Germline V gene lookup returns CDR1 MNHNY and CDR2 SVGAGI (reference sequence). The CDR3 has 15 amino acids.

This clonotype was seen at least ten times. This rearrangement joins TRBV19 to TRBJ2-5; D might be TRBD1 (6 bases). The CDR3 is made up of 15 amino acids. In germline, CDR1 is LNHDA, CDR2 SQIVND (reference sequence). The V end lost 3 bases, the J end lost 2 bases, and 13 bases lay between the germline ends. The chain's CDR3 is CASSISGHWQETQYF. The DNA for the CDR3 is TGTGCCAGTAGTATTTCGGGACACTGGCAAGAGACCCAGTACTTC.

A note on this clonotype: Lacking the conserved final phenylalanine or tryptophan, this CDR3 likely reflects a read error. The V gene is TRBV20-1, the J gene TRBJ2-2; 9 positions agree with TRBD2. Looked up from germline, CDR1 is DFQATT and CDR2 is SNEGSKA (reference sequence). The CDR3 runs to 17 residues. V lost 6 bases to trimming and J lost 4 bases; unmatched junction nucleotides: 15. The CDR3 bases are TGCAGTGCCCGGCCGTCTGGCTGGCGGGAGGGCACCGGGGAGCTGTTTTCT. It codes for CSARPSGWREGTGELFS.

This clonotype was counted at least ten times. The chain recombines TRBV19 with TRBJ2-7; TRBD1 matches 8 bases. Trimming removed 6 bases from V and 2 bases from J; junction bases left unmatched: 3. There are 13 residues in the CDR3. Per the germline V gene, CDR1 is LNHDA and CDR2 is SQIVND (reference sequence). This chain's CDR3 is CASRPQGAYEQYF. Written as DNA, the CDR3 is TGTGCCAGTAGACCACAGGGGGCCTACGAGCAGTACTTC.

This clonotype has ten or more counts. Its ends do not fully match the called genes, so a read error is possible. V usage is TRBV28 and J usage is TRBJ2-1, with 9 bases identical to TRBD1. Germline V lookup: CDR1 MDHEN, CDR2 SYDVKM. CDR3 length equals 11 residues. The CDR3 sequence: CASSIQGARIF. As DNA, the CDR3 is TGTGCCAGCAGTATACAGGGGGCTCGGATCTTC.

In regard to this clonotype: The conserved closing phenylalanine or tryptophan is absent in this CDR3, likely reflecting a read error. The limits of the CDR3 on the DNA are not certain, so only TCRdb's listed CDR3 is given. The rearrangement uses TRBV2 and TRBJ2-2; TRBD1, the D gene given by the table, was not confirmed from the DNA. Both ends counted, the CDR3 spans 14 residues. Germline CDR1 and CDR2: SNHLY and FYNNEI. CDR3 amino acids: CASSEDGYPPELIL.

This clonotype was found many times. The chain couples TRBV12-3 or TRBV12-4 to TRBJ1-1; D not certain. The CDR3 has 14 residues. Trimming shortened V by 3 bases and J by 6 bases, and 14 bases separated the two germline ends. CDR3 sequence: CASSFRTDLSEAFF. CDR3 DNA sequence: TGTGCCAGCAGTTTTAGGACGGATCTATCTGAAGCTTTCTTT.